This T cell receptor (beta chain) was sequenced during a study of T cell responses to AZD1222 COVID-19 vaccine. Study-wide results and caveats: Donors were chiefly white British, with a greater number of females, and clonal diversity was perhaps underestimated. Only after the peak T cell response were repertoires sampled.

The CDR3 spans 13 residues. Per germline, CDR1 SGHKS and CDR2 YYEKEE (reference sequence). Trimming stripped 0 bases from V and 9 bases from J, with 7 bases between. Worth noting for this clone: Its antigen is not identified.

Using immunoSEQ multiplex PCR, the repertoire was profiled, and TCRdb retains in-frame clones only, with some absent. The sample lists 40,000 to 50,000 clones, 88% occurring once. Samples with a second dose at about 4 or about 12 weeks were pooled together. This specimen was peripheral blood, taken 28 days after the second AZD1222 dose. V gene TRBV5-5 combines with J gene TRBJ1-6; D unresolved. This TCR was sampled from an adult who received the AZD1222 COVID-19 vaccine. CDR3 protein: CASSLELLSPLHF. For the CDR3, the DNA is TGTGCCAGCAGCTTGGAATTGCTTTCACCCCTCCACTTT. Using reference TRBV5-5 and TRBJ1-6 for the parts outside the CDR3, the full variable domain is DAGVTQSPTHLIKTRGQQVTLRCSPISGHKSVSWYQQVLGQGPQFIFQYYEKEERGRGNFPDRFSARQFPNYSSELNVNALLLGDSALYLCASSLELLSPLHFGNGTRLTVT.